Presented here are 2 T cell receptor beta chains from one specimen sequenced in a study of cytomegalovirus exposure and HLA in healthy donors. The assay was immunoSEQ multiplex PCR, and TCRdb's table has in-frame clones only and misses some. The data show 60,000 to 90,000 clones, with 85% seen just once and about 3% held by the top ten. Sequenced input: PBMCs. All receptors derive from a man aged 25 to 40 in good health and CMV-seronegative.

The chain recombines TRBV6-5 with TRBJ1-2; no clear D gene. Per germline, CDR1 MNHEY and CDR2 SVGAGI. There are 15 residues in the CDR3. Trimming removed 6 bases from V and 0 bases from J, with 14 bases in between. Here the CDR3 DNA reads TGTGCCAGCAGAGGAGGGATTCTAGCTAACTATGGCTACACCTTC. It codes for CASRGGILANYGYTF.

The V and J genes are TRBV28 and TRBJ1-2, with unresolved D. V dropped 5 bases and J dropped 8 bases, with 9 bases sitting between them. The CDR3 contains 11 residues. The germline CDR1 and CDR2 sequences are MDHEN and SYDVKM. CDR3 DNA sequence: TGTGCCAGCAGTCCCATCCAGGGCTACACCTTC. It encodes CASSPIQGYTF.